This T cell receptor beta chain was captured in a study of T cells in Graves' hyperthyroidism and ophthalmopathy. Authors of the study amplified TCR beta CDR3 regions from RNA transcripts. First-round RT-PCR targeting the TCR CDR3 was performed with the HTBI primer set. TCRdb independently ran MiXCR on the multiplex PCR reads; one entry per CDR3 protein. The sample has 500,000 to 600,000 distinct CDR3 sequences, around 15% seen once; the top ten hold 15% to 20%. This clonotype has only a few counts. A junction end diverges from the germline sequence, so it may reflect a read error. CDR3 length: 16 residues. Germline V gene data show CDR1 as SQVTM and CDR2 as ANQGSEA.

This chain links TRBV29-1 with TRBJ2-5; 9 positions agree with TRBD1. This receptor was taken from a woman aged 18 to 35 with Graves' hyperthyroidism. Sequences were obtained from blood. For the CDR3, the DNA is TGCAGCGTTATAACAGGGGGCTACTCCACCCAAAAGACCCAGTACTTC. Translated: CSVITGGYSTQKTQYF.